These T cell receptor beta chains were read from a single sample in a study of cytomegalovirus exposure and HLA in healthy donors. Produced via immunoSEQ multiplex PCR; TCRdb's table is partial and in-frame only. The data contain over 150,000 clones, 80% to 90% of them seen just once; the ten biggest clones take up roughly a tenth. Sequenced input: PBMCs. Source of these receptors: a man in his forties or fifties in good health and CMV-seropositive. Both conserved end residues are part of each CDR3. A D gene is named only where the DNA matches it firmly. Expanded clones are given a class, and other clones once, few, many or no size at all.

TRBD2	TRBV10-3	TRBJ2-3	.	CAISLAGGPGDTQYF	TGTGCCATCAGTTTAGCGGGGGGGCCGGGAGATACGCAGTATTTT
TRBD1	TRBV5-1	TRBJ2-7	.	CASSLGDRNYEQYF	TGCGCCAGCAGCTTGGGGGACAGGAACTACGAGCAGTACTTC
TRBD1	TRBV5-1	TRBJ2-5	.	CASSPDRGQETQYF	TGCGCCAGCAGCCCCGACAGGGGACAAGAGACCCAGTACTTC
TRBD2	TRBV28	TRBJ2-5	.	CASSLAGGQETQYF	TGTGCCAGCAGTTTAGCGGGAGGCCAAGAGACCCAGTACTTC
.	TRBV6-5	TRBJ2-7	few	CASRKTVGVSYEQYF	TGTGCCAGCAGAAAGACAGTGGGTGTTTCCTACGAGCAGTACTTC
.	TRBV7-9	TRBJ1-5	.	CASSLNSGQPQHF	TGTGCCAGCAGCTTAAATTCGGGACAGCCCCAGCATTTT
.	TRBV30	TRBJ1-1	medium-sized	CAWSVLVNTEAFF	TGTGCCTGGAGTGTACTAGTGAACACTGAAGCTTTCTTT
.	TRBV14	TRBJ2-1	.	CASSQITVRNTLQFF	TGTGCCAGCAGCCAAATAACAGTACGGAACACCCTCCAGTTCTTC
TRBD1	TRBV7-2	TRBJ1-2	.	CASRKTGANYGYTF	TGTGCCAGCAGAAAGACAGGGGCCAACTATGGCTACACCTTC
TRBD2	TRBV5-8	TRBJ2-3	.	CASSLALAGSSTDTQYF	TGTGCCAGCAGCTTGGCACTAGCGGGGAGCAGCACAGATACGCAGTATTTT
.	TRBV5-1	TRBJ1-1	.	CASSEATGTEAFF	TGCGCCAGCAGTGAGGCCACCGGGACTGAAGCTTTCTTT
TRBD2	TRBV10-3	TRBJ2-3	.	CASSTSGEKADTQYF	TGTGCCTCGTCTACTAGCGGGGAAAAGGCAGATACGCAGTATTTT
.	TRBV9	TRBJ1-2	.	CASSRRGDVYGYTF	TGTGCCAGCAGCCGGCGGGGAGACGTTTATGGCTACACCTTC
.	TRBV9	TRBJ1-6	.	CASSPSAGDNNSPLHF	TGTGCCAGCAGTCCCTCCGCGGGTGACAATAATTCACCCCTCCACTTT
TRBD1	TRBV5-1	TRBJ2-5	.	CASSLGRAGGRETQYF	TGCGCCAGCAGCTTGGGAAGGGCAGGGGGCCGGGAGACCCAGTACTTC
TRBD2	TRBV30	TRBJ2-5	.	CAWRATFAGDSKQYF	TGTGCCTGGAGAGCCACATTTGCGGGAGATTCTAAGCAGTACTTC
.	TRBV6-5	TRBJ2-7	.	CASSQTDTYEQYF	TGTGCCAGCAGTCAGACAGATACCTACGAGCAGTACTTC
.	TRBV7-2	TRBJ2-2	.	CASSLVGRYTGELFF	TGTGCCAGCAGCTTAGTGGGGCGGTACACCGGGGAGCTGTTTTTT
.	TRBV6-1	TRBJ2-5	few	CASSPASQGTQYF	TGTGCCAGCAGTCCAGCAAGTCAGGGGACCCAGTACTTC
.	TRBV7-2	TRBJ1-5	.	CASSLVQGRAQPQHF	TGTGCCAGCAGCTTGGTGCAGGGGCGGGCGCAGCCCCAGCATTTT
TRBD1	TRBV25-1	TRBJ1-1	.	CASKGQWNTEAFF	TGTGCCAGCAAGGGACAGTGGAACACTGAAGCTTTCTTT
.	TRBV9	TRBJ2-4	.	CFKWTGLMRHIQYF	TGCTTTAAATGGACAGGACTAATGAGACACATTCAGTACTTC
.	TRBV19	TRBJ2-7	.	CASSIGFDSDEQYF	TGTGCCAGTAGTATCGGCTTCGACAGTGACGAGCAGTACTTC
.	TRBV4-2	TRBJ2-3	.	CASSQEGNRGLALEDTQYF	TGTGCCAGCAGCCAAGAGGGAAATCGCGGGCTAGCGCTGGAAGATACGCAGTATTTT
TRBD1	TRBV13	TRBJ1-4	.	CASTTRTGGYEKLFF	TGTGCCAGCACCACGCGGACAGGGGGTTATGAAAAACTGTTTTTT
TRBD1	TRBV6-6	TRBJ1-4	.	CASSYTGGNEKLFF	TGTGCCAGCAGTTATACAGGGGGTAATGAAAAACTGTTTTTT
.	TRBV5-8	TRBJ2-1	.	CASSLDGGNEQFF	TGTGCCAGCAGCTTGGATGGCGGCAATGAGCAGTTCTTC
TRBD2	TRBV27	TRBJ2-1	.	CASSLGLAGPSYNEQFF	TGTGCCAGCAGTTTGGGCCTAGCGGGACCCTCCTACAATGAGCAGTTCTTC
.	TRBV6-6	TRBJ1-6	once	CASSASGTPPHF	TGTGCCAGCAGTGCATCCGGGACACCGCCCCACTTT
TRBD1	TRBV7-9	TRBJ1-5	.	CASSLGAGGTKNQPQHF	TGTGCCAGCAGCCTAGGGGCAGGGGGAACGAAAAATCAGCCCCAGCATTTT
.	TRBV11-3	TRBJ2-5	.	CASSSGVQETQYF	TGTGCCAGCAGCTCCGGGGTCCAAGAGACCCAGTACTTC
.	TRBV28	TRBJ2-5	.	CASTWGHIVETQYF	TGTGCCAGCACCTGGGGGCACATTGTAGAGACCCAGTACTTC
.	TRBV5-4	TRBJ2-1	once	CASTWEGGTNEQFF	TGTGCCAGCACCTGGGAGGGGGGGACGAATGAGCAGTTCTTC
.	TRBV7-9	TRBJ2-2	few	CATKGERGTGELFF	TGTGCCACCAAGGGGGAAAGGGGCACCGGGGAGCTGTTTTTT
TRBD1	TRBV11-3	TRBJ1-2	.	CASSLGMGQDFTNYGYTF	TGTGCCAGCAGCTTAGGAATGGGACAGGACTTTACTAACTATGGCTACACCTTC
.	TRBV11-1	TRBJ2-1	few	CASSLGTSSYNEQFF	TGTGCCAGCAGCTTAGGAACGAGCTCCTACAATGAGCAGTTCTTC
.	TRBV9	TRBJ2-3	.	CASSVDGRSTDTQYF	TGTGCCAGCAGCGTAGATGGGAGGAGCACAGATACGCAGTATTTT
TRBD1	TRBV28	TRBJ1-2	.	CASSSSGTEEGNYGYTF	TGTGCCAGCAGTTCATCCGGGACAGAGGAGGGTAACTATGGCTACACCTTC
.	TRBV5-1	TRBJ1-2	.	CASSQGRDYGYTF	TGCGCCAGCAGCCAGGGAAGAGACTATGGCTACACCTTC
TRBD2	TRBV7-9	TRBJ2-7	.	CASRGTSGGTIGEQYF	TGTGCCAGCAGGGGGACTAGCGGGGGAACTATTGGCGAGCAGTACTTC
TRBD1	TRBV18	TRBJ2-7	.	CASYTGTGKTYEQYF	TGTGCCAGCTATACCGGGACAGGGAAAACCTACGAGCAGTACTTC
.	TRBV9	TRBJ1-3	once	CASSVQGSYSGNTIYF	TGTGCCAGCAGCGTACAGGGGAGCTACTCTGGAAACACCATATATTTT
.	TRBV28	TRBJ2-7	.	CASRDTGSNSEQYF	TGTGCCAGCAGGGATACAGGGAGTAATAGCGAGCAGTACTTC
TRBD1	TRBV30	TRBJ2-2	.	CAWGQGARLNTGELFF	TGTGCCTGGGGACAGGGGGCCCGATTAAACACCGGGGAGCTGTTTTTT
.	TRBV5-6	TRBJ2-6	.	CASSLWGGANGLTF	TGTGCCAGCAGCTTGTGGGGTGGGGCCAACGGCCTGACTTTC
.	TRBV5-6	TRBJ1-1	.	CASSIDTEAFF	TGTGCCAGCAGCATCGACACTGAAGCTTTCTTT
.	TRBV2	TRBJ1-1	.	CASSEEGVAFF	TGTGCCAGCAGTGAAGAGGGGGTAGCTTTCTTT
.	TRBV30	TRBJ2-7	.	CAWSVQYEQYF	TGTGCCTGGAGTGTGCAATACGAGCAGTACTTC
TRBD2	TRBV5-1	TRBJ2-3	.	CASSLVPSGGARTQYF	TGCGCCAGCAGCTTGGTACCTAGCGGGGGCGCGAGGACGCAGTATTTT
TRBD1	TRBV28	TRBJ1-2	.	CASSLDRVYGYTF	TGTGCCAGCAGTTTAGACAGGGTCTATGGCTACACCTTC
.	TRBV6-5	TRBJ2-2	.	CASSYSPGDVTGELFF	TGTGCCAGCAGTTACTCGCCGGGGGACGTCACCGGGGAGCTGTTTTTT
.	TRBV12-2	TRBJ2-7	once	CASRLGGYCSGSWEQYF	TGTGCAAGTCGCTTGGGTGGGTACTGTAGCGGGAGCTGGGAGCAGTACTTC